This TCR beta chain was captured in a study of cytomegalovirus exposure and HLA in healthy donors. Whole-study context: Per a later analysis, the 666 first-cohort and approximately 120 validation repertoires shared one platform. Findings and caveats of the study: Investigators reported 164 TCR beta chains as tied to cytomegalovirus. Most TCR sequences were uncommon, yet certain public TCRs appeared in many donors.

Profiled with immunoSEQ multiplex PCR; TCRdb holds only in-frame clones, not every one. The sample has 110,000 or so clones; approximately 95% are singletons. CDR1 is MGHRA and CDR2 is YSYEKL in the germline V gene. There are 15 residues in the CDR3. Trimming took 2 bases from V and 5 from J; bases not matched to a gene: 7. This clone was seen only once. Its antigen is as yet unknown. V gene TRBV4-1 combines with J gene TRBJ2-5, with 8 bases fitting TRBD2. The sequencing input was PBMCs. This TCR came from a woman aged 18-29 years in good health and CMV-seronegative. The CDR3 bases are TGCGCCAGCAGCCAATATCCGGGGGGGGAGGAGACCCAGTACTTC. It encodes CASSQYPGGEETQYF.